Each of the 11 T cell receptor beta chains below was sequenced from the same sample in a study of quantifying T cell responses using KT2 cells. Study-wide context: Reverse transcription used primers in the TCR alpha and beta constant regions.

The cDNA 3' end received a ligated oligonucleotide with a UMI. The first PCR ran 4 to 5 cycles with an equimolar RC1.1 and RC1.2 beta primer mix. TCRdb re-called the UMI-ligation and nested PCR reads through MiXCR, storing one row per CDR3 protein. The table records 25,000 to 35,000 distinct CDR3 sequences, 7.3% of them present only once. Specimen: PBMCs spiked with cells of the T cell clone KT2. The receptors were gathered from a human donor.

In DNA, the CDR3 is TGTGCCAGCAGGGAATATCTGGGCGCCGGGGGGTACGAGCAGTACTTC. Translated: CASREYLGAGGYEQYF. The genes are TRBV2 and TRBJ2-7, with 7 nucleotides matching TRBD2. Looked up from germline, CDR1 is SNHLY and CDR2 is FYNNEI. V dropped 6 bases and J dropped 4; count of bases not matched to a gene: 15. The CDR3 consists of 16 residues.

This clonotype occurred many times. V usage is TRBV7-2 and J usage is TRBJ1-2; TRBD1 agrees at 9 bases. CDR3 length equals 15 residues. The junction had 6 bases not matched to a gene; V was cut back by 2 bases and J by 5 bases. CDR1 and CDR2 from the germline V gene are SGHTA and FQGNSA. CDR3 in amino acids: CASSLNRGQAYGYTF. The CDR3, as DNA: TGTGCCAGCAGCTTAAACAGGGGGCAAGCTTATGGCTACACCTTC.

The gene calls are TRBV5-6 and TRBJ1-1; D gene uncertain. The CDR3 runs 13 residues. V was clipped by 0 bases and J by 5 bases, with 8 bases between them. Germline CDR1 and CDR2: SGHDT and YYEEEE. CDR3 nucleotide sequence: TGTGCCAGCAGCTTGGACGTTTGGACTGAAGCTTTCTTT. Translation gives CASSLDVWTEAFF.

A few counts support this clonotype. The chain couples TRBV12-3 or TRBV12-4 to TRBJ1-1; no definite D call. The CDR3 is made up of 13 amino acids. Deletions cut 3 bases from V and 1 base from J, with 6 bases between. CDR3 region: CASSLHRNTEAFF. The CDR3 coding sequence is TGTGCCAGCAGTTTGCACAGGAACACTGAAGCTTTCTTT.

This clonotype was seen many times. This sequence joins TRBV27 and TRBJ2-7; 9 positions match TRBD2. Trimming removed 8 bases from V and 6 bases from J; junction bases left unmatched: 8. CDR1 and CDR2 (germline): MNHEY, SMNVEV (reference sequence). The CDR3 has 13 amino acids. CDR3 bases: TGTGCCAGCGGATCTAGCGGGACCTTCGAGCAGTACTTC. Its protein product is CASGSSGTFEQYF.

This clonotype came up many times. The genes are TRBV11-2 and TRBJ1-2; D is ambiguous. The germline V and J ends were trimmed by 2 bases and 5 bases, with 9 bases remaining between them. Germline CDR1 reads SGHAT; CDR2 reads FQNNGV. The CDR3 contains 13 residues. CDR3 sequence (DNA): TGTGCCAGCAGCTTACAGAACTTGTATGGCTACACCTTC. It is translated as CASSLQNLYGYTF.

This clonotype was observed many times. This sequence joins TRBV20-1 and TRBJ2-3, with 10 bases matching TRBD2. Germline loops: CDR1 DFQATT, CDR2 SNEGSKA (reference sequence). Trimming at V came to 5 bases and at J to 1 base, leaving 6 bases not matched to a gene. There are 15 residues in the CDR3. This chain's CDR3 is CSALSSGSGTDTQYF. CDR3 DNA sequence: TGCAGTGCTCTGTCTAGCGGGAGCGGCACAGATACGCAGTATTTT.

The V call is TRBV2, the J call TRBJ1-5; no firm D call. V shed 7 bases and J shed 1 base, with 8 bases lying between them. From germline, CDR1 is SNHLY and CDR2 FYNNEI. CDR3 length equals 13 residues. The DNA for the CDR3 is TGTGCCAGCACCGGGTCAAGCAATCAGCCCCAGCATTTT. Encoded protein: CASTGSSNQPQHF.

This clonotype was found many times. This chain uses TRBV7-2 with TRBJ2-3; either TRBD1 or TRBD2 may fit D (5 bases each). The germline CDR1 and CDR2 sequences are SGHTA and FQGNSA. The V and J ends lost 1 base and 3 bases respectively, with 11 bases between them. The CDR3 consists of 15 residues. The CDR3 here is CASSLVGDWTDTQYF. CDR3 in DNA: TGTGCCAGCAGCTTAGTGGGGGATTGGACAGATACGCAGTATTTT.

This clonotype was seen ten or more times. This chain uses TRBV14 with TRBJ2-7; no clear D. The CDR3 has 12 residues. In germline, CDR1 is SGHDN, CDR2 FVKESK. The V end lost 0 bases, the J end lost 3 bases, and 3 bases lay between the germline ends. The CDR3 sequence is CASSQDNYEQYF. As DNA, the CDR3 is TGTGCCAGCAGCCAAGATAACTACGAGCAGTACTTC.

The CDR3 loop is CASSIPSGYNEQFF. As DNA, the CDR3 is TGTGCCAGCAGTATCCCTAGCGGTTACAATGAGCAGTTCTTC. The chain is built from TRBV28 and TRBJ2-1, with 7 bases that match TRBD2. Germline V gives CDR1 MDHEN, CDR2 SYDVKM. The trim removed 5 bases at V and 4 bases at J, leaving 5 bases unmatched. This CDR3 region has 14 residues.